Described below is a single T cell receptor (beta chain) sequence and its context. Its antigen is still unknown. These data come from a study of immune evolution from preneoplasia to lung adenocarcinoma. Study results and caveats: Normal lung had the highest top T cell clone frequencies.

After pathologic assessment, macro-dissection selected premalignant or tumor cells for extraction. V was cut by 2 bases and J by 3 bases, with 4 bases left in between. Looked up from germline, CDR1 is MDHEN and CDR2 is SYDVKM. The CDR3 runs to 12 residues. Generated by immunoSEQ multiplex PCR, the TCRdb table keeps only in-frame clones and is missing some. The data show about 4,500 clones, roughly 90% seen once. This sequence joins TRBV28 and TRBJ1-1; D is undetermined. This clonotype was sampled from a person between 50 and 60 years old with lung adenocarcinoma. Sequenced input: FFPE invasive lung adenocarcinoma tissue. CDR3 residues: CASSLTHTEAFF. DNA for the CDR3: TGTGCCAGCAGTTTAACCCACACTGAAGCTTTCTTT.